These T cell receptor beta chains were read from a single sample in a study of shared clonotypes between healthy human individuals. Sequencing used immunoSEQ multiplex PCR; TCRdb keeps in-frame clones, though not all of them. The table records more than 2 million clones, about 94% of them present only once. The sequencing sample was made of naive CD8+ T cells sorted from blood. The receptors originated from a young man in good health. The CDR3 runs from the conserved cysteine through the conserved F or W. The D gene is left open where the match is weak. Expanded clones get a size class; other rows say once, few or many, or leave the size out.

size,D,V,J,DNA,CDR3
NA,NA,TRBV28,TRBJ2-7,TGTGCCAGCAGTAACCCGGCAGGGGTGGTCTACGAGCAGTACTTC,CASSNPAGVVYEQYF
NA,NA,TRBV19,TRBJ2-7,TGTGCAAGTAAGATTCCAGGGAGGAACGAGCAGTACTTC,CASKIPGRNEQYF
NA,NA,TRBV29-1,TRBJ1-2,TGCAGCGTTGAAGTGGACATAGCTAACTATGGCTACACCTTC,CSVEVDIANYGYTF
NA,NA,TRBV5-1,TRBJ2-7,TGCGCCAGCAGCTTGGCTCAGGGGCTGTACGAGCAGTACTTC,CASSLAQGLYEQYF
NA,NA,TRBV13,TRBJ1-2,TGTGCCAGCAGTCCCGGGGGGGGCTATGGCTACACCTTC,CASSPGGGYGYTF
NA,NA,TRBV7-9,TRBJ1-1,TGTGCCAGCGGGGCGAACACTGAAGCTTTCTTT,CASGANTEAFF
NA,NA,TRBV6-6,TRBJ1-2,TGTGCCAGCAGTACAGGGAACGGCTACACCTTC,CASSTGNGYTF
once,TRBD2,TRBV9,TRBJ2-1,TGTGCCAGCAGCGTAGGGACTAGCGATTACAATGAGCAGTTCTTC,CASSVGTSDYNEQFF
NA,TRBD1,TRBV4-3,TRBJ1-2,TGCGCCAGCAGTCTGGACAGGATTGGGCCATATGGCTACACCTTC,CASSLDRIGPYGYTF
NA,TRBD2,TRBV28,TRBJ2-3,TGTGCCAGCAGCATGCTGGCGGGGGGCGGGAGCACAGATACGCAGTATTTT,CASSMLAGGGSTDTQYF
once,TRBD1,TRBV6-5,TRBJ1-2,TGTGCCAGCAGTTACCTGGACAGGGAGGGTGACTATGGCTACACCTTC,CASSYLDREGDYGYTF
NA,NA,TRBV2,TRBJ2-1,TGTGCCAGCACAGTGACTCCCTCCTACAATGAGCAGTTCTTC,CASTVTPSYNEQFF
NA,NA,TRBV6-5,TRBJ2-7,TGTGCCAGCAGTTTCACCGTTGACAGCTCCTACGAGCAGTACTTC,CASSFTVDSSYEQYF
NA,TRBD1,TRBV13,TRBJ1-2,TGTGCCAGCAGCCCCGGGGGACAGGGGCCTTATGGCTACACCTTC,CASSPGGQGPYGYTF
NA,NA,TRBV18,TRBJ1-6,TGTGCCAGCTCTCCCCAGGGAGGAGGGTCACCCCTCCACTTT,CASSPQGGGSPLHF
NA,NA,TRBV4-1,TRBJ2-2,TGCGCCAGCAGCCAAGCCCCCGGGACTTCAAACACCGGGGAGCTGTTTTTT,CASSQAPGTSNTGELFF
NA,NA,TRBV27,TRBJ1-1,TGTGCCAGCAGTTTAGTGGTCGACACTGAAGCTTTCTTT,CASSLVVDTEAFF
NA,NA,TRBV27,TRBJ1-2,TGTGCCAGCAGTTTATCATGGGGGGGCGGCTACACCTTC,CASSLSWGGGYTF
NA,TRBD1,TRBV28,TRBJ1-2,TGTGCCAGCAGTTCCACAGGGGGCGCCCCCCACTATGGCTACACCTTC,CASSSTGGAPHYGYTF
NA,NA,TRBV11-1,TRBJ1-1,TGTGCCAGCAGTTTCCTGGGGGGAGAGGACGGCACTGAAGCTTTCTTT,CASSFLGGEDGTEAFF
NA,NA,TRBV10-1,TRBJ2-1,TGCGCCAGCAGTGAGGGTTTGGGTTCCTTCGAGCAGTTCTTC,CASSEGLGSFEQFF
NA,NA,TRBV4-1,TRBJ2-1,TGCGCCAGCAGCCTTCTCAATGAGCAGTTCTTC,CASSLLNEQFF
NA,TRBD1,TRBV6-5,TRBJ1-1,TGTGCCAGCAGGACAGGGGGCGCGGGCACTGAAGCTTTCTTT,CASRTGGAGTEAFF
NA,NA,TRBV6-5,TRBJ2-3,TGTGCCAGCAGTGCCACGACGGCAGATACGCAGTATTTT,CASSATTADTQYF
NA,NA,TRBV9,TRBJ2-1,TGTGCCAGCAGCGTAGATGGCGGGATGGGCAATGAGCAGTTCTTC,CASSVDGGMGNEQFF
NA,NA,TRBV11-2,TRBJ2-5,TGTGCCAGCAGCTCCCGACAGGAATCTAAAGAGACCCAGTACTTC,CASSSRQESKETQYF
NA,NA,TRBV7-6,TRBJ2-1,TGTGCCAGCTCCCCGGGGTATAGTAATGAGCAGTTCTTC,CASSPGYSNEQFF
NA,NA,TRBV25-1,TRBJ1-2,TGTGCCAGCACCGCGGGAGATGGCTACACCTTC,CASTAGDGYTF
once,NA,TRBV13,TRBJ2-7,TGTGCCAGCAGCGAGGGGAACTCCTACGAGCAGTACTTC,CASSEGNSYEQYF
few,NA,TRBV6-6,TRBJ2-7,TGTGCCAGCAGTTACCAACAACCCCCTGAGCAGTACTTC,CASSYQQPPEQYF
NA,NA,TRBV11-2,TRBJ1-2,TGTGCCAGCAGCTTAGGGGGTGACAGAATAGTCTATGGCTACACCTTC,CASSLGGDRIVYGYTF
NA,NA,TRBV7-2,TRBJ2-1,TGTGCCAGCAGCCGCGACGGGGCAGGGATCGATGAGCAGTTCTTC,CASSRDGAGIDEQFF
NA,NA,TRBV10-3,TRBJ1-2,TGTGCCATCAGTAGTGACCAGGGAGGATATGGCTACACCTTC,CAISSDQGGYGYTF
NA,NA,TRBV9,TRBJ1-1,TGTGCCAGCAGCCTAGGGACTTTGAACACTGAAGCTTTCTTT,CASSLGTLNTEAFF
NA,NA,TRBV7-9,TRBJ1-1,TGTGCCAGCAGCTTAGGCGTCACTACTACTGAAGCTTTCTTT,CASSLGVTTTEAFF
NA,NA,TRBV30,TRBJ2-1,TGTGCCTGGAGTGTAGGGCTAGCCGGCGAGCAGTTCTTC,CAWSVGLAGEQFF
NA,NA,TRBV4-1,TRBJ1-2,TGCGCCAGCAGCCAAGATCCCGGGAGTGGCTACACCTTC,CASSQDPGSGYTF
NA,NA,TRBV13,TRBJ2-7,TGTGCCAGCAGCTCGAGCATGGGGGAGAGGGGCTCCTACGAGCAGTACTTC,CASSSSMGERGSYEQYF
NA,TRBD1,TRBV5-4,TRBJ2-5,TGTGCCAGCAGCTTTTTCGGGGGACAGGGGTGGGAGACCCAGTACTTC,CASSFFGGQGWETQYF
NA,TRBD2,TRBV13,TRBJ2-7,TGTGCCAGCAGCTGGGGACTATCCTACGAGCAGTACTTC,CASSWGLSYEQYF
NA,NA,TRBV28,TRBJ2-2,TGTGCCAGCAGTTTATCCCCGGGGGGCCCCAACACCGGGGAGCTGTTTTTT,CASSLSPGGPNTGELFF
NA,TRBD1,TRBV19,TRBJ1-2,TGTGCCACCTCAATCCTGGGACAGGCGTCTCGGGGCTACACCTTC,CATSILGQASRGYTF
NA,TRBD1,TRBV2,TRBJ2-7,TGTGCCAGCAGTGCGGGGACAGGGGCCGCGCCGCAGTACTTC,CASSAGTGAAPQYF
NA,NA,TRBV27,TRBJ1-6,TGTGCCAGCAGTAATAACGCCGGGGGCACTTCACCCCTCCACTTT,CASSNNAGGTSPLHF
NA,NA,TRBV6-1,TRBJ2-3,TGTGCCAGCAGTGGGACGGGCCGTGGGGGCACAGATACGCAGTATTTT,CASSGTGRGGTDTQYF